Listed below are T cell receptor beta chains from one sample, sequenced in a study of identical twins. Each CDR3 protein is one row after TCRdb ran MiXCR on the 5' RACE reads. The table has some 500,000 distinct CDR3 sequences, 13% to 15% seen once. This sample was also put to use in a study of yellow fever vaccine responses in identical twins.

Specimen: CD4+ T cells sorted from blood. These receptors were taken from a woman aged 18-30 years in good health. The CDR3 runs from the conserved cysteine through the conserved F or W. A D gene is named only where the DNA matches it firmly. The size entry is marked missing in some rows and otherwise reads once, few, many or a size class.

TRBJ2-5 | few | TRBV20-1 | - | TGCAGTGCTAGCTTTCAAGAGACCCAGTACTTC | CSASFQETQYF
TRBJ2-5 | many | TRBV6-5 | TRBD1 | TGTGCCAGCAGTTTTGGGACAGGGATGGGCGAGACCCAGTACTTC | CASSFGTGMGETQYF
TRBJ2-2 | - | TRBV14 | TRBD1 | TGTGCCAGCAGCCCGAGACAGGGGGACACCGGGGAGCTGTTTTTT | CASSPRQGDTGELFF
TRBJ2-1 | few | TRBV12-3/TRBV12-4 | - | TGTGCCAGCAGTTCGGGGACAAACGCCTACAATGAGCAGTTCTTC | CASSSGTNAYNEQFF
TRBJ2-3 | many | TRBV6-5 | TRBD1 | TGTGCCAGCAGTTACGACAGGGTAGCAGATACGCAGTATTTT | CASSYDRVADTQYF
TRBJ1-2 | many | TRBV29-1 | - | TGCAGCGTGAGGTCGAGGGGTGGCTATGGCTACACCTTC | CSVRSRGGYGYTF
TRBJ2-1 | - | TRBV18 | - | TGTGCCAGCTCACCACTGTTGGAGCAGTTCTTC | CASSPLLEQFF
TRBJ2-5 | few | TRBV5-1 | - | TGCGCCAGCAGCCCTGGGGCTGAAGAGACCCAGTACTTC | CASSPGAEETQYF
TRBJ2-5 | many | TRBV5-1 | - | TGCGCCAGCAGCAGTCGCCAAGAGACCCAGTACTTC | CASSSRQETQYF
TRBJ2-3 | few | TRBV20-1 | - | TGCAGTGCCCGAGAGAAGACGGATACGCAGTATTTT | CSAREKTDTQYF
TRBJ2-7 | - | TRBV25-1 | - | TGTGCCAGCAGTGAATATACGGTGGGTCGGGATAGCGAGCAGTACTTC | CASSEYTVGRDSEQYF
TRBJ2-1 | - | TRBV19 | - | TGTGCCAGTAGTATAGACGGGAGCCAGGGCAATGAGCAGTTCTTC | CASSIDGSQGNEQFF
TRBJ2-1 | - | TRBV6-2/TRBV6-3 | TRBD1 | TGTGCCAGCACCACCCGGGACAGGGGGCCCAATGAGCAGTTCTTC | CASTTRDRGPNEQFF
TRBJ2-4 | few | TRBV10-3 | TRBD2 | TGTGCCATCAGTGAAATGGCTAGCGGGAGCTCGTCCAAAAACATTCAGTACTTC | CAISEMASGSSSKNIQYF
TRBJ2-7 | - | TRBV10-3 | - | TGTGCCATCAGTGACTTCGGCGGGGCCAATTCCTACGAGCAGTACTTC | CAISDFGGANSYEQYF